These 21 T cell receptor beta chains were all obtained from the same sample, sequenced in a study of blood T cells in healthy people across ages. Sample-barcoded 5' priming and a J-beta primer mix drove a second PCR of roughly 6 to 12 cycles. TCRdb analysed the 5' RACE reads with MiXCR anew, one entry per CDR3 protein. The sample records approximately 800,000 distinct CDR3 sequences, about 55% being singletons. The specimen was blood. The source of these receptors is a man older than 75 in good health.

The chain uses TRBV21-1 and TRBJ2-1; the table's D call, TRBD2, was not checked against the DNA. TRBV21-1 is an annotated pseudogene. The length of the CDR3 is 16 residues. CDR3 nucleotide sequence: TGTGCCAGCAGCACCGCTAGCGGGAGGACCTACAATGAGCAGTTCTTC. Encoded protein: CASSTASGRTYNEQFF.

This sequence joins TRBV5-1 and TRBJ2-1; either TRBD1 or TRBD2 may supply D (5 bases each). The germline V gene has CDR1 SGHRS and CDR2 YFSETQ. The CDR3 loop spans 14 amino acids. V lost 4 bases, J lost 4 bases, and 12 bases lay in between. CDR3 protein: CASSQGPLYNEQFF. The DNA for the CDR3 is TGCGCCAGCAGCCAGGGACCCTTATACAATGAGCAGTTCTTC.

The chain recombines TRBV20-1 with TRBJ2-7, with a weak D call TRBD2 (5 bases). Trimming left V 3 bases short and J 9 bases short, with 24 bases between. Per the germline V gene, CDR1 is DFQATT and CDR2 is SNEGSKA (reference sequence). The CDR3 contains 15 residues. The CDR3 bases are TGCAGTGCTAGGGTCTTGAGGGAGAGATACAATGTGCAGTACTTC. Translating gives CSARVLRERYNVQYF.

This clonotype is a singleton in its sample. A junction boundary mismatches the germline segment, possibly from a read error. The V and J genes are TRBV10-3 and TRBJ1-5; 11 bases are shared with TRBD1. CDR1 ENHRY and CDR2 SYGVKD come from the germline V gene. The CDR3 length is 14 residues. In nucleotides, the CDR3 is TGTGTCATCGACGGGACAGGGGGAGATCAGCCCCAGCATTTT. Its translation is CVIDGTGGDQPQHF.

The chain employs TRBV25-1 and TRBJ2-5; 9 bases align to TRBD2. After removal of 3 bases from V and 11 bases from J, the junction contained 13 bases not matched to a gene. This CDR3 is 15 amino acids long. In germline, CDR1 is MGHDK, CDR2 SYGVNS. The DNA of the CDR3 is TGTGCCAGCAGTGAGGGACGAGCGGGAGGCCCAGCGCAGTACTTC. Translated, it gives CASSEGRAGGPAQYF.

This clonotype was seen only a few times. The gene calls are TRBV27 and TRBJ2-7; D is perhaps TRBD2 (6 bases). With 6 bases removed from V and 5 bases from J, the gap between germline ends came to 14 bases. CDR1 is MNHEY, CDR2 SMNVEV, per germline (reference sequence). The CDR3 runs to 13 residues. The DNA of the CDR3 is TGTGCCAGCAGAACCTCGGGGAGGAACGAGCAGTACTTC. Translation gives CASRTSGRNEQYF.

The chain joins TRBV12-3 or TRBV12-4 to TRBJ2-2; D could derive from TRBD1 or TRBD2 (5 bases each). The ends were cut back, 2 bases at V and 1 base at J, with 8 bases in the middle. There are 15 residues in the CDR3. The CDR3 DNA reads TGTGCCAGCAGTTTATGGGGGAGGAACACCGGGGAGCTGTTTTTT. This translates into CASSLWGRNTGELFF.

This clonotype occurred a few times. V is TRBV29-1 and J is TRBJ2-7, with 8 positions matching TRBD1. The length of the CDR3 is 13 residues. After removal of 4 bases from V and 2 bases from J, the junction contained 4 bases not matched to a gene. Germline V gene lookup returns CDR1 SQVTM and CDR2 ANQGSEA. The CDR3 DNA reads TGCAGCGTTGGGACAGGGTTCCCCTACGAGCAGTACTTC. This encodes CSVGTGFPYEQYF.

The J gene is TRBJ2-7, the V gene TRBV10-3; 7 nucleotides agree with TRBD1. The germline CDR1 and CDR2 sequences are ENHRY and SYGVKD. There are 13 residues in the CDR3. J lost 0 bases, V lost 7 bases, and 3 bases had no gene match. CDR3 sequence (DNA): TGTGCCATCATGGGACAGTCCTCCTACGAGCAGTACTTC. Its protein is CAIMGQSSYEQYF.

The chain is built from TRBV7-2 and TRBJ2-5; D is unclear. The J call may be incorrect, as the DNA end agrees better with TRBJ2-7. Germline lookup yields CDR1 SGHTA and CDR2 FQGNSA. The CDR3 consists of 13 residues. The CDR3 loop is CASSSPLESEQYF. The CDR3 nucleotides read TGTGCCAGCAGCTCCCCTTTGGAGAGCGAGCAGTACTTC.

The V call is TRBV6-5, the J call TRBJ1-1; D perhaps matches TRBD1 (5 bases). The length of the CDR3 is 16 residues. Germline CDR1 and CDR2: MNHEY and SVGAGI. Trimming removed 6 bases from V and 0 bases from J, with 17 bases in between. The DNA of the CDR3 is TGTGCCAGCAGCCTAGTTTCGGCAGGGTTGAACACTGAAGCTTTCTTT. It codes for CASSLVSAGLNTEAFF.

The chain links TRBV7-9 to TRBJ2-7; TRBD2 matches at 7 bases. Gene TRBJ2-5 matches the end of the DNA better, so the J call may be wrong. Germline V CDR1 and CDR2: SEHNR, FQNEAQ (reference sequence). The CDR3 contains 13 residues. The CDR3 reads CASSHTSAETQYF. Written as DNA, the CDR3 is TGTGCCAGCAGCCACACTAGCGCCGAGACCCAGTACTTC.

The table lists this clonotype with a few counts. The chain couples TRBV12-3 or TRBV12-4 to TRBJ2-4; TRBD1 or TRBD2 may be the D gene (6 bases each). The CDR3 extends over 19 amino acids. V was clipped by 6 bases and J by 0 bases, with 24 bases between them. CDR3: CASRGLRDKNTLAKNIQYF. The CDR3 bases are TGTGCCAGCAGGGGACTCCGGGACAAGAATACTTTAGCCAAAAACATTCAGTACTTC.

The genes are TRBV29-1 and TRBJ2-3, with 9 bases fitting TRBD2. The trim removed 6 bases at V and 0 bases at J, leaving 4 bases unmatched. There are 14 residues in the CDR3. The V gene's germline CDR1 is SQVTM and CDR2 ANQGSEA. CDR3 bases: TGCAGCGTACCGACTAGCGGAAGCACAGATACGCAGTATTTT. Translated: CSVPTSGSTDTQYF.

This clonotype was detected a few times. CDR3 loop: CASSQGWGLQYF. CDR3 nucleotide sequence: TGTGCCAGCAGCCAAGGATGGGGACTGCAGTATTTT. The chain has TRBV14 and TRBJ2-3; perhaps TRBD2 as D (6 bases). CDR3 size: 12 residues. Trimming stripped 1 base from V and 11 bases from J, with 10 bases between. Germline CDR1 reads SGHDN; CDR2 reads FVKESK. Using reference TRBV14 and TRBJ2-3 for the parts outside the CDR3, the full variable domain is EAGVTQFPSHSVIEKGQTVTLRCDPISGHDNLYWYRRVMGKEIKFLLHFVKESKQDESGMPNNRFLAERTGGTYSTLKVQPAELEDSGVYFCASSQGWGLQYFGPGTRLTVL.

This clonotype appeared a few times. This chain joins TRBV12-3 or TRBV12-4 and TRBJ2-6; D possibly corresponds to TRBD1 (5 bases). This CDR3 region has 16 residues. V shed 4 bases and J shed 0 bases, with 10 bases lying between them. The CDR3 nucleotides are TGTGCCAGCAGTTCCTACAGGTTCTCTGGGGCCAACGTCCTGACTTTC. Its translation: CASSSYRFSGANVLTF.

The chain is built from TRBV2 and TRBJ1-1; the match to TRBD1 covers 7 bases. Germline loops: CDR1 SNHLY, CDR2 FYNNEI. Germline trimming cut 6 bases from V and 4 bases from J; bases unmatched to any gene: 14. The CDR3 covers 16 residues. In DNA form, the CDR3 reads TGTGCCAGCAGCCGACAGGGAAAGGGAGTCGGCACTGAAGCTTTCTTT. Amino acids: CASSRQGKGVGTEAFF. The whole variable domain, remainder taken from reference TRBV2 and TRBJ1-1, is EPEVTQTPSHQVTQMGQEVILRCVPISNHLYFYWYRQILGQKVEFLVSFYNNEISEKSEIFDDQFSVERPDGSNFTLKIRSTKLEDSAMYFCASSRQGKGVGTEAFFGQGTRLTVV.

This clonotype was seen more than once but under ten times. The gene calls are TRBV20-1 and TRBJ1-2; the match to TRBD1 covers 7 bases. The CDR3 extends over 12 amino acids. The J segment lost 4 bases and the V segment lost 6 bases, leaving 5 bases of the junction unmatched. In germline, CDR1 is DFQATT, CDR2 SNEGSKA (reference sequence). The CDR3 sequence is CSALQGSYGYTF. The CDR3 DNA reads TGCAGTGCCTTACAGGGGTCCTATGGCTACACCTTC.

DNA of the CDR3: TGCAGTGCTGCTCAGCCGCCCTATACGCAGTATTTT. Protein product: CSAAQPPYTQYF. The chain links TRBV20-1 to TRBJ2-3; D gene ambiguous. The germline V gene has CDR1 DFQATT and CDR2 SNEGSKA (reference sequence). Trimming removed 5 bases at V and 7 bases at J, with 13 bases between. The CDR3 extends over 12 amino acids.

The gene calls are TRBV20-1 and TRBJ2-4; TRBD1 agrees at 8 bases. The J call could be wrong; TRBJ2-7 is a better fit for the DNA end. Germline CDR1 and CDR2: DFQATT and SNEGSKA (reference sequence). The CDR3 sequence is 15 residues long. The CDR3 coding sequence is TGCAGTGCCAAAGCCCGGGACAGGTCACCCTACGAGCAGTACTTC. This sequence encodes CSAKARDRSPYEQYF.

The chain joins TRBV20-1 to TRBJ2-1, with D possibly called TRBD1 or TRBD2 (5 bases each). Deletions cut 1 base from V and 5 bases from J, with 18 bases between. The CDR3 contains 16 residues. CDR1 and CDR2 from the germline V gene are DFQATT and SNEGSKA (reference sequence). The CDR3 bases are TGCAGTGCTAGAGGATCGTGGGACCCCACCCACAATGAGCAGTTCTTC. It translates to CSARGSWDPTHNEQFF.